The 26 T cell receptor beta chains below come from one sample, sequenced in a study of PD-1 blockade in classical Hodgkin lymphoma. This sample's time point: cycle 4 day 1 (C4D1), after more than 5 weeks of nivolumab. Relapses following autologous stem cell transplantation were seen in all patients, with brentuximab vedotin exposure varying. The assay was immunoSEQ multiplex PCR, and TCRdb's table has in-frame clones only and misses some. This sample has 34,000 or so clones, with 81% found just once. The sample in question was peripheral blood mononuclear cells (PBMCs), obtained before the fourth cycle of nivolumab. These receptors originate from a human donor with classical Hodgkin lymphoma.

This clone was seen once. The chain combines TRBV4-1 with TRBJ1-2; D perhaps matches TRBD1 (6 bases). CDR1 MGHRA and CDR2 YSYEKL come from the germline V gene. V lost 2 bases, J lost 4 bases, and 14 bases lay in between. CDR3 length: 15 residues. CDR3 loop: CASSQRDTSPYGYTF. The CDR3 DNA sequence: TGCGCCAGCAGCCAACGGGACACTTCCCCCTATGGCTACACCTTC.

The chain employs TRBV7-2 and TRBJ2-5; 8 bases fit TRBD2. V lost 1 base and J lost 4; bases outside the gene matches: 2. The CDR3 covers 14 residues. Germline V gives CDR1 SGHTA, CDR2 FQGNSA. CDR3 nucleotide sequence: TGTGCCAGCAGCTTAGATCGGGGGGGAGAGACCCAGTACTTC. It codes for CASSLDRGGETQYF.

V is TRBV6-4 and J is TRBJ2-1, with a tentative D call TRBD1 (6 bases). CDR1 is MRHNA, CDR2 SNTAGT, per germline. The CDR3 loop spans 15 amino acids. The germline V and J ends were trimmed by 3 bases and 0 bases, with 9 bases remaining between them. CDR3 region: CASSEDRHSYNEQFF. The CDR3, as DNA: TGTGCCAGCAGTGAGGACAGACACTCCTACAATGAGCAGTTCTTC.

This clone was seen a few times. This sequence joins TRBV4-1 and TRBJ1-5; D gene unclear. CDR1 is MGHRA, CDR2 YSYEKL, per germline. The CDR3 is 15 amino acids. The ends were cut back, 0 bases at V and 4 bases at J, with 10 bases in the middle. The CDR3 nucleotides are TGCGCCAGCAGCCAAGATAGCGCAAATAATCAGCCCCAGCATTTT. This sequence encodes CASSQDSANNQPQHF.

V usage is TRBV6-4 and J usage is TRBJ2-1; possibly TRBD1 or TRBD2 for D (5 bases each). The V and J ends lost 7 bases and 4 bases respectively, with 17 bases between them. CDR1 is MRHNA, CDR2 SNTAGT, per germline. CDR3 length: 15 amino acids. CDR3 coding DNA: TGTGCCAGCAAAAAGCACGGGGCGATATACAATGAGCAGTTCTTC. Amino acid sequence: CASKKHGAIYNEQFF.

The J gene is TRBJ1-5, the V gene TRBV19, with 8 bases identical to TRBD1. Germline CDR1 is LNHDA and CDR2 is SQIVND (reference sequence). Unmatched junction bases numbered 7, after V lost 7 bases and J lost 5 bases. The CDR3 has 14 amino acids. The CDR3 DNA sequence: TGTGCCAGTAACCCGGACAGGGTATATCAGCCCCAGCATTTT. Protein product: CASNPDRVYQPQHF.

This chain links TRBV2 with TRBJ1-5; D remains unclear. Trimming left V 1 base short and J 1 base short, with 8 bases between. Germline CDR1 reads SNHLY; CDR2 reads FYNNEI. The CDR3 has 15 amino acids. The CDR3: CASSEEAVSNQPQHF. The CDR3 DNA follows: TGTGCCAGCAGTGAAGAGGCAGTGAGCAATCAGCCCCAGCATTTT.

The DNA for the CDR3 is TGTGCCAGCAGCTTAGTGGGTGAAGGAGGGAATGAGCAGTTCTTC. Translation gives CASSLVGEGGNEQFF. The V and J genes are TRBV13 and TRBJ2-1; weak D call: TRBD2 (6 bases). Per germline, CDR1 PRHDT and CDR2 FYEKMQ (reference sequence). V was pared by 1 base and J by 7 bases, with 14 bases between. This CDR3 has 15 amino acids.

This chain uses TRBV6-6 with TRBJ2-7, with TRBD2 as a possible D gene (7 bases). Germline assignment: CDR1 MNHNY and CDR2 SVGAGI (reference sequence). The CDR3 consists of 16 residues. The germline V and J ends were trimmed by 0 bases and 6 bases, with 18 bases remaining between them. The CDR3: CASSYSGGGLFSEQYF. The CDR3 DNA follows: TGTGCCAGCAGTTACTCTGGGGGGGGCTTATTTAGCGAGCAGTACTTC.

The chain couples TRBV2 to TRBJ1-1; D gene uncertain. V was shortened by 3 bases and J by 3 bases, with 14 bases between the two germline ends. CDR1 is SNHLY and CDR2 is FYNNEI in the germline V gene. CDR3 length equals 15 residues. The DNA for the CDR3 is TGTGCCAGCAGTGACCTGGGCAGCGGGGACACTGAAGCTTTCTTT. Translation gives CASSDLGSGDTEAFF.

This clone was recorded once. The rearrangement links TRBV5-1 to TRBJ2-5, with 7 bases that match TRBD1. The CDR3 has 15 amino acids. Per germline, CDR1 SGHRS and CDR2 YFSETQ. V dropped 7 bases and J dropped 2; count of bases not matched to a gene: 11. As DNA, the CDR3 is TGCGCCAGCGCCCGAAGGGACAGTTCTCAAGAGACCCAGTACTTC. Translated, it gives CASARRDSSQETQYF.

The chain combines TRBV7-9 with TRBJ1-2; 9 positions agree with TRBD1. CDR1 and CDR2 (germline): SEHNR, FQNEAQ (reference sequence). The CDR3 covers 16 residues. Trimming cost V 2 bases and J 2 bases; bases outside gene matches: 6. CDR3 sequence (DNA): TGTGCCAGCAGCTTACCCACGGGACAGGGAAACTATGGCTACACCTTC. It translates to CASSLPTGQGNYGYTF.

The genes are TRBV27 and TRBJ1-3; TRBD1 might be the D (6 bases). CDR3 length: 16 residues. Trimming shortened V by 2 bases and J by 0 bases, and 11 bases separated the two germline ends. Germline values: CDR1 MNHEY, CDR2 SMNVEV (reference sequence). CDR3 loop: CASSLKGVNSGNTIYF. Written as DNA, the CDR3 is TGTGCCAGCAGTTTAAAGGGGGTTAACTCTGGAAACACCATATATTTT.

A few counts support this clone. CDR3 amino acids: CAWDIPGTEAFF. DNA for the CDR3: TGTGCCTGGGATATCCCGGGAACTGAAGCTTTCTTT. This rearrangement joins TRBV30 to TRBJ1-1; unclear D gene. Trimming shortened V by 5 bases and J by 5 bases, and 12 bases separated the two germline ends. This CDR3 spans 12 amino acids. Per germline, CDR1 GTSNPN and CDR2 SVGIG (reference sequence).

The chain combines TRBV28 with TRBJ2-3; 8 bases map to TRBD2. Trimming cost V 1 base and J 2 bases; bases outside gene matches: 8. In germline, CDR1 is MDHEN, CDR2 SYDVKM. The CDR3 spans 17 residues. The CDR3 loop is CASSLSYLAGPTDTQYF. The CDR3 region has the DNA TGTGCCAGCAGTTTATCCTACTTAGCGGGGCCCACAGATACGCAGTATTTT.

This clone showed up just once. This chain connects TRBV29-1 to TRBJ2-5, with D possibly matching TRBD1 (6 bases). This CDR3 region has 14 residues. Germline CDR1 is SQVTM and CDR2 is ANQGSEA. Trimming removed 6 bases at V and 0 bases at J, with 14 bases between. CDR3 coding DNA: TGCAGCGTCCTAGGACAGAACTACCAAGAGACCCAGTACTTC. It codes for CSVLGQNYQETQYF.

J is TRBJ1-3 and V is TRBV28; no definite D call. CDR1 is MDHEN and CDR2 is SYDVKM in the germline V gene. Deletions cut 5 bases from V and 0 bases from J, with 8 bases between. The CDR3 length is 14 residues. CDR3 sequence: CASSHRVSGNTIYF. Written as DNA, the CDR3 is TGTGCCAGCAGTCATCGGGTCTCTGGAAACACCATATATTTT.

This sequence joins TRBV15 and TRBJ1-3; 10 bases are a match to TRBD1. The CDR3 runs 16 residues. The germline V gene has CDR1 LNHNV and CDR2 YYDKDF (reference sequence). J gave up 6 bases and V 0 bases, and 5 bases lay outside the gene matches. The CDR3 loop reads CATSRDMGTGENTIYF. In DNA form, the CDR3 reads TGTGCCACCAGCAGAGATATGGGGACAGGGGAAAACACCATATATTTT.

The chain employs TRBV10-1 and TRBJ1-1; no clear D. Per germline, CDR1 WNHNN and CDR2 SYGVQD (reference sequence). This CDR3 contains 13 residues. Trimming removed 6 bases from V and 0 bases from J, with 8 bases in between. In nucleotides, the CDR3 is TGCGCCAGCAGGGAACACCTGAACACTGAAGCTTTCTTT. It translates to CASREHLNTEAFF.

The chain combines TRBV5-1 with TRBJ1-3; the match to TRBD1 covers 9 bases. The junction had 1 base not matched to a gene; V was cut back by 3 bases and J by 0 bases. This CDR3 comprises 15 residues. Germline CDR1 reads SGHRS; CDR2 reads YFSETQ. The CDR3 bases are TGCGCCAGCAGCTCACAGGGGGCCTCTGGAAACACCATATATTTT. Translating it yields CASSSQGASGNTIYF.

The chain recombines TRBV4-1 with TRBJ1-4; possibly TRBD1 for D (5 bases). CDR1 is MGHRA, CDR2 YSYEKL, per germline. This CDR3 contains 14 residues. V dropped 4 bases and J dropped 1 base, with 7 bases sitting between them. CDR3 sequence (DNA): TGCGCCAGCAGCCGGGGGAAAACTAATGAAAAACTGTTTTTT. The encoded protein is CASSRGKTNEKLFF.

V gene TRBV4-3 combines with J gene TRBJ1-2; weak D call: TRBD1 (6 bases). Germline V CDR1 and CDR2: LGHNA, YSLEER. V gave up 1 base and J gave up 3 bases, with 12 bases separating them. The CDR3 loop spans 15 amino acids. The CDR3 DNA reads TGCGCCAGCAGCCAAGGCCTCAGGGGACACTATGGCTACACCTTC. Translation: CASSQGLRGHYGYTF.

This clone was seen just once. The chain joins TRBV11-3 to TRBJ2-2; 10 bases agree with TRBD1. In germline, CDR1 is SGHNT, CDR2 YENEEA. V was clipped by 4 bases and J by 4 bases; unmatched bases: 3. CDR3 size: 15 residues. The CDR3 region is CASSWRTGGTGELFF. The CDR3 nucleotides read TGTGCCAGCAGCTGGAGGACAGGGGGCACCGGGGAGCTGTTTTTT. The complete variable domain, with remaining parts taken from reference TRBV11-3 and TRBJ2-2, reads EAGVVQSPRYKIIEKKQPVAFWCNPISGHNTLYWYLQNLGQGPELLIRYENEEAVDDSQLPKDRFSAERLKGVDSTLKIQPAELGDSAVYLCASSWRTGGTGELFFGEGSRLTVL.

V and J are TRBV19 and TRBJ2-6; D remains ambiguous. Germline V lookup: CDR1 LNHDA, CDR2 SQIVND (reference sequence). Trimming removed 3 bases at V and 0 bases at J, with 12 bases between. The CDR3 consists of 17 residues. The CDR3 coding sequence is TGTGCCAGTAGTATCGTAGCCCCCCGCTCTGGGGCCAACGTCCTGACTTTC. Its protein product is CASSIVAPRSGANVLTF.

The chain links TRBV11-3 to TRBJ2-3; D gene uncertain. CDR1 and CDR2 (germline): SGHNT, YENEEA. Trimming left V 4 bases short and J 0 bases short, with 11 bases between. This CDR3 contains 15 residues. The CDR3 DNA follows: TGTGCCAGCAGCTCCCGCCAAGCTAGCACAGATACGCAGTATTTT. Its translation is CASSSRQASTDTQYF.

This clone has just a few counts. V is TRBV18 and J is TRBJ2-5, with 11 bases matching TRBD2. The V gene end was trimmed by 3 bases and the J gene end by 4 bases; junction bases not matched to a gene: 7. The CDR3 is 16 residues long. Germline V gene sequence: CDR1 KGHSH, CDR2 LQKENI. CDR3 DNA sequence: TGTGCCAGCTCACCCCCCAATAGCGGGAGGGCAGAGACCCAGTACTTC. Amino acid sequence: CASSPPNSGRAETQYF.